The 25 T cell receptor beta chains given below trace back to one sample, sequenced in a study of cytomegalovirus exposure and HLA in healthy donors. Primers: 60 Vbeta forward and 13 Jbeta reverse. Repertoires were generated with immunoSEQ multiplex PCR, while TCRdb's copy carries only in-frame clones and drops some. The sample includes 85,000 to 90,000 clones. Material for sequencing was PBMCs. The receptor set was obtained from a man aged 50-59 years in good health and CMV-seropositive.

The chain employs TRBV11-2 and TRBJ2-7; D may be TRBD2 (6 bases). Trimming shortened V by 5 bases and J by 2 bases, and 19 bases separated the two germline ends. This CDR3 has 16 residues. Germline values: CDR1 SGHAT, CDR2 FQNNGV. The CDR3 DNA sequence: TGTGCCAGCAGCCCAACCGGGACCGAGCGGGCCTACGAGCAGTACGTC. This codes for CASSPTGTERAYEQYV.

This chain's CDR3 is CASSRTSGYYNEQFF. CDR3 sequence (DNA): TGTGCCAGCAGCCGGACTAGCGGATACTACAATGAGCAGTTCTTC. The chain links TRBV7-9 to TRBJ2-1; TRBD2 aligns across 10 bases. Germline loops: CDR1 SEHNR, CDR2 FQNEAQ (reference sequence). The CDR3 contains 15 residues. The trim removed 5 bases at V and 3 bases at J, leaving 4 bases unmatched.

The chain links TRBV7-6 to TRBJ2-7, with D possibly matching TRBD2 (5 bases). Deletions cut 5 bases from V and 4 bases from J, with 18 bases between. The CDR3 runs 15 residues. Germline assignment: CDR1 SGHVS and CDR2 FNYEAQ. The CDR3 bases are TGTGCCAGCAGCCCCCGGACTTTGGGAGTGTACGAGCAGTACTTC. Translation: CASSPRTLGVYEQYF. Complete variable domain (other parts from reference TRBV7-6 and TRBJ2-7): GAGVSQSPRYKVTKRGQDVALRCDPISGHVSLYWYRQALGQGPEFLTYFNYEAQQDKSGLPNDRFSAERPEGSISTLTIQRTEQRDSAMYRCASSPRTLGVYEQYFGPGTRLTVT.

The rearrangement joins TRBV18 to TRBJ1-4; D may be TRBD1 (5 bases). Germline V gene sequence: CDR1 KGHSH, CDR2 LQKENI. This CDR3 region has 15 residues. V lost 2 bases and J 8 bases, leaving 15 bases between the germline ends. The CDR3: CASSPSEAKGEKLFF. DNA for the CDR3: TGTGCCAGCTCACCAAGCGAGGCTAAGGGGGAAAAACTGTTTTTT.

V gene TRBV5-6 combines with J gene TRBJ2-3, with D tentatively TRBD2 (5 bases). Germline V gene lookup returns CDR1 SGHDT and CDR2 YYEEEE. The CDR3 length is 13 residues. V gave up 0 bases and J gave up 5 bases, with 7 bases separating them. CDR3 bases: TGTGCCAGCAGCTTGGGGGGAGTAGATACGCAGTATTTT. Translating it yields CASSLGGVDTQYF.

V usage is TRBV7-2 and J usage is TRBJ2-1, with D perhaps matching TRBD2 (7 bases). CDR3 length: 13 amino acids. Germline V lookup: CDR1 SGHTA, CDR2 FQGNSA. V was pared by 1 base and J by 8 bases, with 9 bases between. CDR3: CASSLGGGHEQFF. DNA of the CDR3: TGTGCCAGCAGCTTAGGGGGGGGCCATGAGCAGTTCTTC.

The chain employs TRBV18 and TRBJ1-2, with no clear D. The CDR3 has 16 amino acids. Trimming pared 1 base from V and 8 bases from J, leaving 20 bases between. CDR1 is KGHSH and CDR2 is LQKENI in the germline V gene. The CDR3 sequence is CASSPRVGTRVGGYTF. CDR3 DNA: TGTGCCAGCTCACCACGGGTGGGCACGAGGGTCGGAGGCTACACCTTC.

On this clone itself: The junction does not match germline at one end; this may be a read error. The chain employs TRBV9 and TRBJ2-1, with 8 bases that match TRBD2. Germline CDR1 and CDR2: SGDLS and YYNGEE. The CDR3 length is 15 residues. The chain's CDR3 is CASTVTSGSKHEQFF. DNA of the CDR3: TGTGCCAGCACCGTAACCAGCGGGAGTAAACATGAGCAGTTCTTC.

As DNA, the CDR3 is TGTGCCAGCAGTGTAAGACAACTGAACACTGAAGCTTTCTTT. Its translation is CASSVRQLNTEAFF. The J gene is TRBJ1-1, the V gene TRBV2; the D is unclear. Looked up from germline, CDR1 is SNHLY and CDR2 is FYNNEI. The CDR3 length is 14 residues. Trimming stripped 4 bases from V and 0 bases from J, with 9 bases between.

The chain carries TRBV11-2 and TRBJ2-2; the match to TRBD1 covers 7 bases. Germline V lookup: CDR1 SGHAT, CDR2 FQNNGV. The ends lost 5 bases at V and 6 bases at J; junction bases unmatched: 9. The CDR3 runs to 15 residues. Here the CDR3 reads CASSPTGIEAGELFF. CDR3 DNA: TGTGCCAGCAGCCCGACAGGGATCGAGGCCGGGGAGCTGTTTTTT.

The chain recombines TRBV5-1 with TRBJ2-5, with D possibly being TRBD2 (6 bases). V lost 4 bases to trimming and J lost 2 bases, with 12 bases between them. Germline lookup yields CDR1 SGHRS and CDR2 YFSETQ. The CDR3 extends over 14 amino acids. CDR3 in amino acids: CASSMTGDQETQYF. The CDR3 DNA reads TGCGCCAGCAGCATGACGGGGGATCAAGAGACCCAGTACTTC. Together with reference TRBV5-1 and TRBJ2-5, the CDR3 gives the full variable domain: KAGVTQTPRYLIKTRGQQVTLSCSPISGHRSVSWYQQTPGQGLQFLFEYFSETQRNKGNFPGRFSGRQFSNSRSEMNVSTLELGDSALYLCASSMTGDQETQYFGPGTRLLVL.

This sequence joins TRBV6-5 and TRBJ2-7; 12 bases are shared with TRBD2. Germline V gene sequence: CDR1 MNHEY, CDR2 SVGAGI. V lost 9 bases and J lost 2; bases outside the gene matches: 2. The CDR3 has 13 amino acids. Here the CDR3 reads CASRLAGAYEQYF. CDR3 nucleotide sequence: TGTGCCAGTCGACTAGCGGGAGCCTACGAGCAGTACTTC.

The chain joins TRBV4-3 to TRBJ2-7; no firm D call. V lost 0 bases, J lost 2 bases, and 5 bases lay in between. Germline CDR1 is LGHNA and CDR2 is YSLEER. The CDR3 runs 13 residues. In nucleotides, the CDR3 is TGCGCCAGCAGCCAAGAAACGGCCTACGAGCAGTACTTC. The encoded protein is CASSQETAYEQYF.

The genes are TRBV7-6 and TRBJ2-1, with TRBD2 matching over 8 bases. The CDR3 totals 16 residues. Germline assignment: CDR1 SGHVS and CDR2 FNYEAQ. V lost 2 bases, J lost 5 bases, and 8 bases stayed unmatched. CDR3 loop: CASSLRMASGHNEQFF. CDR3 nucleotide sequence: TGTGCCAGCAGCTTAAGGATGGCTAGCGGGCACAATGAGCAGTTCTTC.

The chain employs TRBV2 and TRBJ2-1, with TRBD1 as a possible D gene (5 bases). Germline CDR1 SNHLY, CDR2 FYNNEI. The CDR3 length is 15 residues. V lost 6 bases and J lost 2, with 14 bases in between. The CDR3 reads CASREQGGAYNEQFF. CDR3 DNA: TGTGCCAGCAGGGAGCAGGGCGGTGCCTACAATGAGCAGTTCTTC.

This chain connects TRBV5-8 to TRBJ1-1, with a possible D match to TRBD1 (6 bases). CDR1 is SGHTS, CDR2 YDEGEE, per germline. V was trimmed by 3 bases and J by 0 bases, leaving 9 bases between them. CDR3 length equals 14 residues. CDR3: CASSSGQLNTEAFF. Written as DNA, the CDR3 is TGTGCCAGCAGCTCCGGACAGTTGAACACTGAAGCTTTCTTT.

The V gene is TRBV18, the J gene TRBJ2-7; TRBD1 agrees at 7 bases. The V and J ends lost 4 bases and 2 bases, in that order; junction bases with no gene match: 2. Germline-derived CDR1 and CDR2 are KGHSH and LQKENI. The CDR3 is 13 residues long. The CDR3 DNA reads as TGTGCCAGCTCACGAGGGACAGCCTACGAGCAGTACGTC. Protein product: CASSRGTAYEQYV.

The chain joins TRBV7-2 to TRBJ2-2, with 8 bases that match TRBD2. V dropped 0 bases and J dropped 6; count of bases not matched to a gene: 9. Germline V gene sequence: CDR1 SGHTA, CDR2 FQGNSA. This CDR3 has 17 amino acids. CDR3 sequence reads: CASSLARGAGAAGELFF. CDR3 DNA sequence: TGTGCCAGCAGCTTAGCGCGAGGAGCGGGAGCGGCCGGGGAGCTGTTTTTT.

The rearrangement links TRBV2 to TRBJ2-1; 16 nucleotides align to TRBD2. This CDR3 is built from 15 residues. Germline V gene lookup returns CDR1 SNHLY and CDR2 FYNNEI. Trimming took 6 bases from V and 7 from J; bases not matched to a gene: 3. The CDR3 loop reads CASRLGLAGGNEQFF. CDR3 bases: TGTGCCAGCAGGCTGGGACTAGCGGGAGGGAATGAGCAGTTCTTC.

The rearrangement links TRBV7-2 to TRBJ1-5; D possibly corresponds to TRBD1 (6 bases). V lost 5 bases and J 5 bases, leaving 10 bases between the germline ends. The CDR3 loop spans 13 amino acids. Germline V CDR1 and CDR2: SGHTA, FQGNSA. CDR3 protein: CASSQQGDQPQHF. CDR3 DNA: TGTGCCAGCAGCCAACAGGGAGATCAGCCCCAGCATTTT.

This chain joins TRBV6-5 and TRBJ1-1; D is unclear. The ends were cut back, 10 bases at V and 1 base at J, with 7 bases in the middle. In germline, CDR1 is MNHEY, CDR2 SVGAGI. This CDR3 spans 11 amino acids. This CDR3 is CATFRNTEAFF. CDR3 nucleotides: TGTGCCACCTTTAGGAACACTGAAGCTTTCTTT.

Concerning this clone itself: Within the sample, other DNA sequences also encode this same CDR3. The chain uses TRBV7-9 and TRBJ2-1, with TRBD2 identical over 8 bases. The germline V gene has CDR1 SEHNR and CDR2 FQNEAQ (reference sequence). The CDR3 is 16 amino acids. V dropped 5 bases and J dropped 4; count of bases not matched to a gene: 10. The CDR3 DNA reads TGTGCCAGCAGCCACGGATTAGCGGGGACATACAATGAGCAGTTCTTC. Its translation is CASSHGLAGTYNEQFF.

The genes are TRBV7-2 and TRBJ2-1, with 9 bases matching TRBD2. The CDR3 sequence is 15 residues long. CDR1 is SGHTA, CDR2 FQGNSA, per germline. Losses at the gene ends were 5 bases for V and 8 bases for J; bases not matched to a gene: 10. CDR3 region: CASSPPGLAVDEQFF. The DNA for the CDR3 is TGTGCCAGCAGCCCCCCGGGACTAGCCGTCGATGAGCAGTTCTTC.

The CDR3 reads CAWSRTGLGDGYTF. The CDR3 DNA reads as TGTGCCTGGAGCCGGACAGGCTTGGGAGATGGCTACACCTTC. The chain is built from TRBV30 and TRBJ1-2, with 7 bases fitting TRBD1. Germline-derived CDR1 and CDR2 are GTSNPN and SVGIG (reference sequence). V lost 3 bases to trimming and J lost 6 bases; unmatched junction nucleotides: 10. This CDR3 spans 14 amino acids.

The rearrangement uses TRBV18 and TRBJ1-2; 8 nucleotides line up with TRBD1. CDR1 KGHSH and CDR2 LQKENI come from the germline V gene. The CDR3 spans 14 residues. Losses at the gene ends were 3 bases for V and 0 bases for J; bases not matched to a gene: 0. CDR3 protein: CASSPDRANYGYTF. The CDR3 DNA reads TGTGCCAGCTCACCGGACAGGGCTAACTATGGCTACACCTTC.